The source of this T cell receptor beta chain is a study of blood T cell repertoires in COVID-19. Across the study: Collection of acute and convalescent COVID-19 samples took place in the United States, Italy and Spain.

V was trimmed by 4 bases and J by 1 base, leaving 8 bases between them. The CDR3 extends over 13 amino acids. Germline V lookup: CDR1 SGHRS, CDR2 YFSETQ. Here immunoSEQ multiplex PCR was the method, and the copy in TCRdb shows in-frame clones only, minus some. The table shows 160,000 or so clones, with roughly nine tenths occurring only once. Sequencing input: peripheral blood. This sequence originates from a woman in her 70s with acute or convalescent COVID-19. The chain links TRBV5-1 to TRBJ1-1; D is ambiguous. CDR3 DNA sequence: TGCGCCAGCAGCCTCCGACAGAACACTGAAGCTTTCTTT. Translating gives CASSLRQNTEAFF.